Shown below are 27 T cell receptor beta chains from a single sample sequenced in a study of T cells after yellow fever vaccination. MiXCR, applied by TCRdb to the 5' RACE reads, yields one record per CDR3 protein. The table includes approximately 580,000 distinct CDR3 sequences, roughly a sixth detected once. The sample consisted of PBMCs, taken roughly 5 days after the first yellow fever vaccination. These receptors were obtained from a man between 18 and 35 years old who received the YFV17D yellow fever vaccine.

This clonotype came up a few times. The V gene is TRBV4-1, the J gene TRBJ1-1, with TRBD1 identical over 9 bases. Germline-derived CDR1 and CDR2 are MGHRA and YSYEKL. The CDR3 has 18 amino acids. The trim removed 1 base at V and 1 base at J, leaving 10 bases unmatched. The CDR3: CASSQVLSTGGKNTEAFF. The CDR3 nucleotides are TGCGCCAGCAGCCAAGTTTTGTCGACAGGGGGTAAGAACACTGAAGCTTTCTTT.

J is TRBJ2-1 and V is TRBV7-2; no clear D. V was shortened by 0 bases and J by 3 bases, with 9 bases between the two germline ends. Germline values: CDR1 SGHTA, CDR2 FQGNSA. CDR3 length equals 15 residues. The CDR3: CASSLALRYYNEQFF. The CDR3, as DNA: TGTGCCAGCAGCTTAGCCCTTAGGTACTACAATGAGCAGTTCTTC.

In its sample, this clonotype was seen once. The rearrangement uses TRBV7-3 and TRBJ2-5; 8 positions agree with TRBD2. Germline V lookup: CDR1 SGHTA, CDR2 FQGTGA. The ends lost 5 bases at V and 6 bases at J; junction bases unmatched: 8. The CDR3 is made up of 14 amino acids. This CDR3 reads CASSASGGAKTQYF. The CDR3 DNA is TGTGCCAGCAGCGCCAGCGGGGGAGCGAAGACCCAGTACTTC.

V usage is TRBV7-3 and J usage is TRBJ1-1, with 9 nucleotides matching TRBD1. The CDR3 consists of 15 residues. Trimming at V came to 4 bases and at J to 4 bases, leaving 7 bases not matched to a gene. Germline CDR1 is SGHTA and CDR2 is FQGTGA. The CDR3 spells CASSSDPGQGTEAFF. The DNA of the CDR3 is TGTGCCAGCAGCTCCGATCCGGGACAGGGCACTGAAGCTTTCTTT.

This clonotype was recorded many times. The genes are TRBV4-1 and TRBJ2-1; tentatively, D is TRBD2 (6 bases). From germline, CDR1 is MGHRA and CDR2 YSYEKL. The ends were cut back, 0 bases at V and 10 bases at J, with 13 bases in the middle. This CDR3 comprises 14 residues. This CDR3 reads CASSQDGGTGEQFF. CDR3 in DNA: TGCGCCAGCAGCCAAGATGGGGGGACGGGAGAGCAGTTCTTC.

The chain links TRBV2 to TRBJ1-1; the D is unclear. The V and J ends lost 4 bases and 1 base respectively, with 13 bases between them. Germline values: CDR1 SNHLY, CDR2 FYNNEI. The CDR3 length is 15 residues. CDR3 region: CASSVPGRGNTEAFF. The CDR3 region has the DNA TGTGCCAGCAGTGTCCCGGGCCGGGGGAACACTGAAGCTTTCTTT.

This clonotype showed up just a few times. The chain is built from TRBV12-3 or TRBV12-4 and TRBJ1-5; a weak D match, TRBD1 (5 bases). CDR3 size: 15 residues. V shed 1 base and J shed 2 bases, with 9 bases lying between them. The CDR3: CASSLDWDGNQPQHF. CDR3 nucleotide sequence: TGTGCCAGCAGTTTAGACTGGGACGGCAATCAGCCCCAGCATTTT.

This sequence joins TRBV7-2 and TRBJ2-2; 8 nucleotides agree with TRBD1. Germline-derived CDR1 and CDR2 are SGHTA and FQGNSA. The junction had 3 bases not matched to a gene; V was cut back by 5 bases and J by 4 bases. The CDR3 sequence is 14 residues long. The CDR3 DNA follows: TGTGCCAGCAGCGGACAGGGTAGCACCGGGGAGCTGTTTTTT. This encodes CASSGQGSTGELFF.

This clonotype occurred a few times. In nucleotides, the CDR3 is TGTGCCAGCAGCTTGGAAATGCCGCGGGTCGGCAAAAACATTCAGTACTTC. It codes for CASSLEMPRVGKNIQYF. V gene TRBV5-8 combines with J gene TRBJ2-4, with D tentatively TRBD2 (5 bases). Germline CDR1 reads SGHTS; CDR2 reads YDEGEE. This CDR3 comprises 17 residues. The V end lost 0 bases, the J end lost 3 bases, and 16 bases lay between the germline ends.

This clonotype was observed a handful of times. The V call is TRBV7-2, the J call TRBJ1-5; the match to TRBD1 covers 7 bases. There are 15 residues in the CDR3. Germline V gene data show CDR1 as SGHTA and CDR2 as FQGNSA. The trim removed 5 bases at V and 3 bases at J, leaving 7 bases unmatched. The CDR3 is CASSTLTGINQPQHF. CDR3 DNA: TGTGCCAGCAGCACCCTGACAGGGATCAATCAGCCCCAGCATTTT.

The rearrangement joins TRBV4-3 to TRBJ2-5; D not resolved. The CDR3 is 17 amino acids. Trimming stripped 1 base from V and 5 bases from J, with 20 bases between. CDR1 and CDR2 from the germline V gene are LGHNA and YSLEER. The CDR3 here is CASSQGGGPTFRETQYF. The CDR3 DNA follows: TGCGCCAGCAGCCAAGGAGGCGGACCCACCTTCCGGGAGACCCAGTACTTC.

The rearrangement uses TRBV6-4 and TRBJ2-7; tentatively, D is TRBD1 (6 bases). The V gene's germline CDR1 is MRHNA and CDR2 SNTAGT. V was pared by 9 bases and J by 7 bases, with 7 bases between. The length of the CDR3 is 9 residues. The CDR3: CARQGEQYF. The CDR3 nucleotides are TGTGCCAGACAGGGAGAGCAGTACTTC.

The chain carries TRBV29-1 and TRBJ2-1, with no clear D. Per germline, CDR1 SQVTM and CDR2 ANQGSEA. V was clipped by 3 bases and J by 2 bases, with 8 bases between them. The CDR3 sequence is 13 residues long. CDR3 in amino acids: CSVEGKPYNEQFF. CDR3 in DNA: TGCAGCGTTGAGGGGAAGCCCTACAATGAGCAGTTCTTC.

As regards this clonotype: A much larger clone lies a single base off, so this may be a read error. J is TRBJ1-1 and V is TRBV3-1; D is perhaps TRBD1 (6 bases). V was shortened by 6 bases and J by 1 base, with 9 bases between the two germline ends. This CDR3 is built from 13 residues. Germline CDR1 reads LGHDT; CDR2 reads YNNKEL (reference sequence). The CDR3 DNA reads as TGTGCCAGCAGACAGACAGGGAACACTGAAGCTTTCTTT. Translation gives CASRQTGNTEAFF.

The gene calls are TRBV27 and TRBJ2-5; 9 bases match TRBD2. The CDR3 spans 17 residues. CDR1 is MNHEY, CDR2 SMNVEV, per germline (reference sequence). After removal of 4 bases from V and 5 bases from J, the junction contained 14 bases not matched to a gene. This chain's CDR3 is CASSSGAGGLKRETQYF. The CDR3 DNA reads as TGTGCCAGCAGTTCAGGAGCGGGGGGCCTAAAGCGGGAGACCCAGTACTTC.

The chain carries TRBV29-1 and TRBJ1-1; no clear D gene. Germline V CDR1 and CDR2: SQVTM, ANQGSEA. V lost 5 bases and J lost 4, with 26 bases in between. CDR3 length equals 17 residues. CDR3 nucleotide sequence: TGCAGCGTTATCCCCGTAAGGGCCGGGAAAAGAGGCACTGAAGCTTTCTTT. Its translation: CSVIPVRAGKRGTEAFF.

V is TRBV7-3 and J is TRBJ2-3; 10 nucleotides align to TRBD2. CDR1 is SGHTA and CDR2 is FQGTGA in the germline V gene. Unmatched junction bases numbered 5, after V lost 5 bases and J lost 0 bases. The CDR3 length is 16 residues. The DNA of the CDR3 is TGTGCCAGCAGCGTCGGACTAGCGGTTAGCACAGATACGCAGTATTTT. Its protein product is CASSVGLAVSTDTQYF.

This clonotype was observed many times. CDR3 loop: CASTVDGARTNTEAFF. CDR3 nucleotide sequence: TGCGCCAGCACCGTAGACGGAGCAAGGACGAACACTGAAGCTTTCTTT. This chain joins TRBV5-1 and TRBJ1-1; no clear D. The germline gives CDR1 SGHRS, CDR2 YFSETQ. This CDR3 is 16 amino acids long. V lost 6 bases to trimming and J lost 1 base, with 19 bases between them.

V gene TRBV5-1 combines with J gene TRBJ2-2; possible D gene TRBD1, 6 bases. V was cut by 7 bases and J by 4 bases, with 14 bases left in between. CDR1 is SGHRS and CDR2 is YFSETQ in the germline V gene. The CDR3 extends over 14 amino acids. CDR3 loop: CASGNTGLTGELFF. In DNA form, the CDR3 reads TGCGCCAGCGGAAATACAGGGCTCACCGGGGAGCTGTTTTTT.

The chain has TRBV4-3 and TRBJ2-3; 8 bases are a match to TRBD2. Losses at the gene ends were 1 base for V and 2 bases for J; bases not matched to a gene: 8. The CDR3 is 17 amino acids. Germline lookup yields CDR1 LGHNA and CDR2 YSLEER. DNA of the CDR3: TGCGCCAGCAGCCAAGTGGCTAGCGGGTCCTTCACAGATACGCAGTATTTT. Encoded protein: CASSQVASGSFTDTQYF.

J is TRBJ2-5 and V is TRBV9; TRBD2 is a possible D gene (5 bases). The CDR3 has 14 amino acids. Trimming removed 2 bases from V and 0 bases from J, with 8 bases in between. Germline CDR1 is SGDLS and CDR2 is YYNGEE. DNA of the CDR3: TGTGCCAGCAGCGTCATGGGAGACCAAGAGACCCAGTACTTC. Residues: CASSVMGDQETQYF.

The chain uses TRBV5-4 and TRBJ2-5; TRBD2 matches at 11 bases. The CDR3 is made up of 17 amino acids. In germline, CDR1 is SGHNT, CDR2 YYREEE (reference sequence). V lost 2 bases to trimming and J lost 0 bases; unmatched junction nucleotides: 6. The CDR3, as DNA: TGTGCCAGCAGCTTTGGACTAGCGGGCCGGTACCAAGAGACCCAGTACTTC. This codes for CASSFGLAGRYQETQYF.

This clonotype turned up a few times. The chain joins TRBV6-1 to TRBJ2-7; no firm D call. The CDR3 extends over 13 amino acids. The V gene's germline CDR1 is MNHNS and CDR2 SASEGT. V was pared by 0 bases and J by 3 bases, with 6 bases between. The chain's CDR3 is CASSEARDYEQYF. The CDR3, as DNA: TGTGCCAGCAGTGAAGCGCGCGACTACGAGCAGTACTTC.

CDR3 region: CASSHVGNRQETQYF. Written as DNA, the CDR3 is TGTGCCAGCAGCCATGTCGGGAACCGCCAAGAGACCCAGTACTTC. The rearrangement links TRBV4-2 to TRBJ2-5; D may be TRBD2 (5 bases). CDR1 and CDR2 from the germline V gene are LGHNA and YNFKEQ. The CDR3 covers 15 residues. Trimming removed 3 bases from V and 1 base from J, with 12 bases in between.

This clonotype was detected only a few times. The chain carries TRBV2 and TRBJ2-7; 8 bases are shared with TRBD1. CDR3 length: 14 amino acids. V was clipped by 2 bases and J by 3 bases; unmatched bases: 3. Germline CDR1 reads SNHLY; CDR2 reads FYNNEI. Here the CDR3 reads CASSEHRGFYEQYV. Written as DNA, the CDR3 is TGTGCCAGCAGTGAACACAGGGGGTTCTACGAGCAGTACGTC.

The chain has TRBV7-9 and TRBJ2-7; maybe TRBD2 (5 bases). Deletions cut 5 bases from V and 5 bases from J, with 13 bases between. The CDR3 is made up of 13 amino acids. Germline loops: CDR1 SEHNR, CDR2 FQNEAQ (reference sequence). CDR3 in DNA: TGTGCCAGCAGCCTGATGAGGGCAGACGAGCAGTACGTC. Amino acid sequence: CASSLMRADEQYV.

This clonotype was recorded a few times. The CDR3 DNA sequence: TGTGCCAGCAGCTATCCCGAGACAGGGGGTCCCGGGGAGCTGTTTTTT. Protein: CASSYPETGGPGELFF. The gene calls are TRBV11-2 and TRBJ2-2; 9 positions agree with TRBD1. This CDR3 comprises 16 residues. Germline CDR1 SGHAT, CDR2 FQNNGV. The ends lost 4 bases at V and 6 bases at J; junction bases unmatched: 9.